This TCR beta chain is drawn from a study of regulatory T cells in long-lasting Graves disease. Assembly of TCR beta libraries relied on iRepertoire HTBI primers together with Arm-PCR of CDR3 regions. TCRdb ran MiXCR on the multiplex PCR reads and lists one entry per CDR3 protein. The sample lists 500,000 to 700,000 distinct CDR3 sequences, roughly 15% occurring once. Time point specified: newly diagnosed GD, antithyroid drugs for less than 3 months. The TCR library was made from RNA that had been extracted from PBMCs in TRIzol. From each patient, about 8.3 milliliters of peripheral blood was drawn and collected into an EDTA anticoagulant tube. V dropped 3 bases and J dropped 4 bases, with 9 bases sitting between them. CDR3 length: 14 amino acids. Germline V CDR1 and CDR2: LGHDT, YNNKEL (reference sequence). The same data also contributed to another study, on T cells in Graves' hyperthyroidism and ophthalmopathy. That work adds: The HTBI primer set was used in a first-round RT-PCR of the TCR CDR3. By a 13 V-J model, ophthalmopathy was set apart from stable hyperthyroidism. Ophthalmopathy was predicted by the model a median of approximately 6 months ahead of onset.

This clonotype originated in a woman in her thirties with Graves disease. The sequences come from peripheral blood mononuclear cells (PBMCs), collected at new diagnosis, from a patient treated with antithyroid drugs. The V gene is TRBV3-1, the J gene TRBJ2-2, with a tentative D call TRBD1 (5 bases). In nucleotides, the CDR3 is TGTGCCAGCAGCCACAGGGTGACCACCGGGGAGCTGTTTTTT. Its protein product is CASSHRVTTGELFF.